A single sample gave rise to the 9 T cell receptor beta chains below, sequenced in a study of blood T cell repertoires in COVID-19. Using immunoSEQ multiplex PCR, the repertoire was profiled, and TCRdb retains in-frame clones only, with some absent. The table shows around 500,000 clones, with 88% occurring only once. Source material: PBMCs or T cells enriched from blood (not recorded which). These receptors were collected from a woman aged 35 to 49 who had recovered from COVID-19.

The CDR3 spells CASSGLQGNTIYF. The DNA of the CDR3 is TGTGCCAGCAGTGGCCTACAGGGAAACACCATATATTTT. The chain employs TRBV25-1 and TRBJ1-3; D is ambiguous. The CDR3 is 13 residues long. Trimming shortened V by 4 bases and J by 4 bases, and 8 bases separated the two germline ends. Germline V gene data show CDR1 as MGHDK and CDR2 as SYGVNS. Looking up the rest from reference TRBV25-1 and TRBJ1-3 gives the full variable domain: EADIYQTPRYLVIGTGKKITLECSQTMGHDKMYWYQQDPGMELHLIHYSYGVNSTEKGDLSSESTVSRIRTEHFPLTLESARPSHTSQYLCASSGLQGNTIYFGEGSWLTVV.

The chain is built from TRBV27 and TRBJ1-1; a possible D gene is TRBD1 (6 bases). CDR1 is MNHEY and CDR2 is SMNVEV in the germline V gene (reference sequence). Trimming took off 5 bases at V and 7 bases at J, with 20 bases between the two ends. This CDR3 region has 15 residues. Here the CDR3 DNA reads TGTGCCAGCAGTCCCGGCGAAAAGGACAGACTTGAAGCTTTCTTT. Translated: CASSPGEKDRLEAFF.

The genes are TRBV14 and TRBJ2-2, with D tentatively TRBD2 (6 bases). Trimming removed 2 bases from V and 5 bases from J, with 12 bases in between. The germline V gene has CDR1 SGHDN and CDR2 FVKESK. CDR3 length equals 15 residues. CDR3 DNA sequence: TGTGCCAGCAGCCAATTAGGACGGGAGACCGGGGAGCTGTTTTTT. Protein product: CASSQLGRETGELFF.

The CDR3 DNA is TGCGCCAGCAGCCCTCACCGGACAGGCTCCTATAATTCACCCCTCCACTTT. It translates to CASSPHRTGSYNSPLHF. V and J are TRBV4-3 and TRBJ1-6; 7 nucleotides line up with TRBD1. The germline V gene has CDR1 LGHNA and CDR2 YSLEER. The junction had 6 bases not matched to a gene; V was cut back by 4 bases and J by 0 bases. There are 17 residues in the CDR3.

The DNA for the CDR3 is TGTGCCAGCAGTCGACGAAAGGGACAGATCTATGGCTACACCTTC. Translation gives CASSRRKGQIYGYTF. The rearrangement uses TRBV6-5 and TRBJ1-2; 7 nucleotides line up with TRBD1. Germline V lookup: CDR1 MNHEY, CDR2 SVGAGI. The CDR3 length is 15 residues. V shed 5 bases and J 4 bases; nucleotides not matched to a gene: 10.

The CDR3 nucleotides are TGTGCCAGCACCATGACAGGGATCGACGGCTACACCTTC. Encoded protein: CASTMTGIDGYTF. This chain uses TRBV6-5 with TRBJ1-2; 7 bases agree with TRBD1. Looked up from germline, CDR1 is MNHEY and CDR2 is SVGAGI. The length of the CDR3 is 13 residues. The V and J ends lost 7 bases and 8 bases, in that order; junction bases with no gene match: 10.

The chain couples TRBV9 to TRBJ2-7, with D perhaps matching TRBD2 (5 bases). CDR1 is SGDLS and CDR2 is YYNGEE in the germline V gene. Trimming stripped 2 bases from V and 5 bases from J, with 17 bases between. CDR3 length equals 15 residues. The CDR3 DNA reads TGTGCCAGCAGCGTGAGCGGAGGATCTCTCGACGAGCAGTACTTC. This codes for CASSVSGGSLDEQYF.

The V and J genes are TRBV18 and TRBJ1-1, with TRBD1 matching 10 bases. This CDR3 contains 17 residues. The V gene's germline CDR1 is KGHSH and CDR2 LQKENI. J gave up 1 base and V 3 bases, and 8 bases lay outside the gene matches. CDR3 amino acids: CASSPRTGGHQNTEAFF. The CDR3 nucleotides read TGTGCCAGCTCACCTCGGACAGGGGGGCACCAGAACACTGAAGCTTTCTTT.

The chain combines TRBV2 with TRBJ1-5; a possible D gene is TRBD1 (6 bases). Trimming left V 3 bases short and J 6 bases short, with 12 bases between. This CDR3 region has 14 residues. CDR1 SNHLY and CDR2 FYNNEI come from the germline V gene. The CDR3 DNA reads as TGTGCCAGCAGTGACGGGGGGCGCACTCAGCCCCAGCATTTT. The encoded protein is CASSDGGRTQPQHF.